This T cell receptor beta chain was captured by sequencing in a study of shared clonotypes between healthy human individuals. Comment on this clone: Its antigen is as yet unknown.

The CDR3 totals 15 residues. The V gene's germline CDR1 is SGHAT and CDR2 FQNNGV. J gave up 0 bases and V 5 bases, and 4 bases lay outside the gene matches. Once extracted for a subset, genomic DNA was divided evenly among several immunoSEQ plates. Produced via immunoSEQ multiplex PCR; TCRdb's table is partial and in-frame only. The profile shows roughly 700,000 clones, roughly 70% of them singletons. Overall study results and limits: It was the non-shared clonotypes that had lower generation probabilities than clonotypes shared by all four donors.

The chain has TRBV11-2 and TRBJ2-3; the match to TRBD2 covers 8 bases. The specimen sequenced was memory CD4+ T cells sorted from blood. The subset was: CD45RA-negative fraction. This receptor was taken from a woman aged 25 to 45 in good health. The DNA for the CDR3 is TGTGCCAGCAGCGCAGCGGGGGATAGCACAGATACGCAGTATTTT. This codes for CASSAAGDSTDTQYF.